This T cell receptor beta chain was identified during a study of T cell responses to AZD1222 COVID-19 vaccine. Whole-study findings and limits: Within unmutated variant regions lay the reported targets of nearly half of spike-specific TCRs. In a largely white British group with more females than males, clonal diversity was possibly underestimated.

Second-dose intervals of approximately 4 or approximately 12 weeks were pooled. The length of the CDR3 is 19 residues. Germline CDR1 LGHNT, CDR2 FRNRAP. V lost 6 bases, J lost 1 base, and 15 bases stayed unmatched. As regards this clone: Its antigen is not identified.

Profiling relied on immunoSEQ multiplex PCR, and the TCRdb table lists in-frame clones only, not all of them. The data show about 200,000 clones, just over 90% seen once. This chain links TRBV12-5 with TRBJ2-2, with 9 bases aligning to TRBD2. The receptor was isolated from an adult who received the AZD1222 COVID-19 vaccine. The sequencing used peripheral blood, collected 28 days after the second AZD1222 dose. DNA of the CDR3: TGTGCTAGTGGCCCTCGGGGCGGGAGGGCCTGGGAGAACACCGGGGAGCTGTTTTTT. This sequence encodes CASGPRGGRAWENTGELFF.